A selection of T cell receptor beta chains follows, all from one sample in a study of early T cells in non-severe SARS-CoV-2 infection. One entry per CDR3 protein, called by TCRdb with MiXCR from the 5' RACE reads. In the table there are 98,000 or so distinct CDR3 sequences, approximately 12% of which are singletons. The sample in question was whole blood, obtained at baseline. Receptors were obtained from an adult who was a healthcare worker with PCR-confirmed SARS-CoV-2 infection or an uninfected control (not recorded which). The conserved cysteine and the conserved F or W are not part of the CDR3 here. Each record gives: V gene, D gene, J gene, CDR3 protein. A D gene is named only where the DNA matches it firmly.

v_call: TRBV3-1; d_call: TRBD2; j_call: TRBJ2-1; cdr3_aa: ASSRRGLANSYNEQF
v_call: TRBV7-9; d_call: NA; j_call: TRBJ2-2; cdr3_aa: ASTNRGGTGELF
v_call: TRBV20-1; d_call: NA; j_call: TRBJ1-6; cdr3_aa: SARDPGSLSSYNSPLH
v_call: TRBV7-9; d_call: NA; j_call: TRBJ1-1; cdr3_aa: ASSLAVGVTEAF
v_call: TRBV12-3/TRBV12-4; d_call: TRBD1; j_call: TRBJ2-7; cdr3_aa: ASRLTGDPFGQY
v_call: TRBV23-1; d_call: NA; j_call: TRBJ2-7; cdr3_aa: ASSQTRGTYEQY
v_call: TRBV6-1; d_call: NA; j_call: TRBJ1-6; cdr3_aa: AAQGLLPLH
v_call: TRBV20-1; d_call: NA; j_call: TRBJ2-3; cdr3_aa: SAWGGLTDTQY
v_call: TRBV4-2; d_call: TRBD2; j_call: TRBJ2-5; cdr3_aa: ASSQELRGGQETQY
v_call: TRBV30; d_call: NA; j_call: TRBJ2-2; cdr3_aa: AWSEAGPIGELF
v_call: TRBV28; d_call: TRBD2; j_call: TRBJ2-1; cdr3_aa: ASSLKRGGPRAYNEQF
v_call: TRBV20-1; d_call: NA; j_call: TRBJ2-1; cdr3_aa: HILGDYNEQF
v_call: TRBV14; d_call: NA; j_call: TRBJ2-5; cdr3_aa: ASSHAGGLWGTQY
v_call: TRBV11-1; d_call: TRBD2; j_call: TRBJ2-3; cdr3_aa: ASSSSGTSGGTQY
v_call: TRBV20-1; d_call: TRBD2; j_call: TRBJ2-1; cdr3_aa: SASGLAGGPGNYNEQF
v_call: TRBV6-6; d_call: TRBD1; j_call: TRBJ1-5; cdr3_aa: ASSADRIIHQPQH
v_call: TRBV29-1; d_call: TRBD2; j_call: TRBJ2-1; cdr3_aa: SVVSGIQSHNEQF
v_call: TRBV6-1; d_call: NA; j_call: TRBJ2-5; cdr3_aa: ASSGGLSKETQY
v_call: TRBV20-1; d_call: NA; j_call: TRBJ2-1; cdr3_aa: SAVMGPYNEQF
v_call: TRBV5-1; d_call: NA; j_call: TRBJ2-2; cdr3_aa: ASSVTAGAGELF
v_call: TRBV7-8; d_call: TRBD2; j_call: TRBJ2-1; cdr3_aa: ASSFELAGGASEQF
v_call: TRBV7-6; d_call: TRBD2; j_call: TRBJ2-2; cdr3_aa: ASSLGSSGTAGELF
v_call: TRBV5-5; d_call: NA; j_call: TRBJ1-1; cdr3_aa: ASSVAEGWHTEAF
v_call: TRBV29-1; d_call: TRBD2; j_call: TRBJ2-2; cdr3_aa: SVDSGRAGELF
v_call: TRBV5-1; d_call: TRBD2; j_call: TRBJ2-3; cdr3_aa: ASSGGTSGTDTQY
v_call: TRBV5-6; d_call: TRBD1; j_call: TRBJ1-5; cdr3_aa: ASSVTGQSGNQPQH
v_call: TRBV7-6; d_call: TRBD2; j_call: TRBJ2-3; cdr3_aa: ASSLGSGDGTDTQY
v_call: TRBV4-2; d_call: NA; j_call: TRBJ2-7; cdr3_aa: ASSQGIGSYEQY
v_call: TRBV18; d_call: TRBD1; j_call: TRBJ1-1; cdr3_aa: ASLSGTGTTEAF
v_call: TRBV20-1; d_call: TRBD2; j_call: TRBJ2-1; cdr3_aa: SARPRSGGVGNEQF
v_call: TRBV4-1; d_call: NA; j_call: TRBJ1-1; cdr3_aa: ASSQVGGPMNTEAF
v_call: TRBV7-6; d_call: TRBD2; j_call: TRBJ2-7; cdr3_aa: ASSLSSGSLLYEQY
v_call: TRBV6-5; d_call: NA; j_call: TRBJ1-3; cdr3_aa: ASSYSGGSGNTIY
v_call: TRBV2; d_call: NA; j_call: TRBJ1-4; cdr3_aa: ASRARGNEKLF
v_call: TRBV25-1; d_call: NA; j_call: TRBJ2-7; cdr3_aa: ASSDLYEQY
v_call: TRBV6-1; d_call: TRBD1; j_call: TRBJ2-1; cdr3_aa: ASSLTGDGQF
v_call: TRBV12-3/TRBV12-4; d_call: NA; j_call: TRBJ1-6; cdr3_aa: ASSTGPNSPLH
v_call: TRBV6-1; d_call: NA; j_call: TRBJ2-7; cdr3_aa: ASSGGTQDYEQY
v_call: TRBV12-3/TRBV12-4; d_call: TRBD1; j_call: TRBJ2-5; cdr3_aa: ASSLRTGGGETQY
v_call: TRBV7-9; d_call: NA; j_call: TRBJ2-7; cdr3_aa: ASSLTESYEQY
v_call: TRBV20-1; d_call: NA; j_call: TRBJ1-2; cdr3_aa: SARAEGSNYGYT